One T cell receptor (beta chain) is described in this entry. The antigen remains unidentified. Other DNA sequences of this sample code for an identical CDR3. Reverse transcription of all isolated RNA meant that expressed TCRB transcripts were sequenced. Data came from immunoSEQ multiplex PCR; TCRdb stores just in-frame clones and leaves some out. The top ten clones hold roughly 0.011% of a sample with under 300,000 clones, roughly a quarter of them seen once. CDR1 is MNHEY, CDR2 SVGAGI, per germline. V lost 6 bases and J lost 1, with 9 bases in between. This CDR3 is built from 13 residues. These data belong to a study of beta chain features in type 1 diabetes. Study-level background: What patients shared with healthy donors was a similar profile of age, gender and cell yields. General study results and limits: All four CD4+ subsets from Type 1 diabetes patients carried moderately but significantly shorter TCRB CDR3s.

The clonotype was recovered from a woman aged 25 to 39 with type 1 diabetes. Sequenced sample: naive CD4+ T cells from blood. The rearrangement uses TRBV6-5 and TRBJ1-1; D remains unclear. The CDR3 is CASSLQRNTEAFF. The CDR3 DNA follows: TGTGCCAGCAGCCTACAGAGGAACACTGAAGCTTTCTTT.